This T cell receptor beta chain was identified during a study of shared clonotypes between healthy human individuals. Findings and limits, study-wide: Generation probability values for non-shared clonotypes were lower than those for clonotypes shared by all four donors. Represented genetic and exposure-history diversity was restricted by having few donors. Clonotype sharing among donors was expected to depend on sequencing depth.

How the authors handled the data: Junction-only sequences without quality scores were provided by ImmunoSEQ, so filtering was different. Assay: immunoSEQ multiplex PCR; the TCRdb copy retains only in-frame clones and omits some. D and trimming were read from the DNA, whereas the V and J calls and clone size are those reported in that table. The sample shows about 1 million clones, under 80% of them seen only once. This CDR3 comprises 16 residues. Germline V lookup: CDR1 SGHDT, CDR2 YYEEEE. V shed 0 bases and J 0 bases; nucleotides not matched to a gene: 6. For this clone: Its cognate antigen is unknown.

The sample was memory CD4+ T cells sorted from blood. The subset denotes: CD45RA-negative fraction. The sequence came from a man between 18 and 35 years old in good health. V gene TRBV5-6 combines with J gene TRBJ2-7; 7 bases line up with TRBD1. CDR3 in amino acids: CASSLGARGTSYEQYF. CDR3 bases: TGTGCCAGCAGCTTGGGGGCCAGGGGGACCTCCTACGAGCAGTACTTC.